Sequencing of this TCR beta chain was carried out in a study of blood T cell repertoires in COVID-19. For the study at large: Collection of acute and convalescent COVID-19 samples took place in the United States, Italy and Spain. The cDNA or gDNA used as material had been derived from T cells, B-cell-depleted T cells, or PBMCs.

The V end lost 6 bases, the J end lost 2 bases, and 17 bases lay between the germline ends. CDR1 is MNHEY, CDR2 SVGAGI, per germline. This CDR3 comprises 15 residues. Original data processing: Scientists estimated how many nucleated cells there were by amplifying reference gene primers. Sequencing used immunoSEQ multiplex PCR; TCRdb keeps in-frame clones, though not all of them. V, J and clone size are taken as reported in that table, and D and trimming were inferred from the DNA itself. The sample lists 75,000 to 100,000 clones, almost 85% occurring once. Sequenced material: peripheral blood. The chain has TRBV6-5 and TRBJ2-7; TRBD2 might be the D (5 bases). The origin of this receptor is a human donor in a cohort sampled during active COVID-19. CDR3 nucleotide sequence: TGTGCCAGCAGAGCAGGAAAAGCGGTCGCCTACGAGCAGTACTTC. It translates to CASRAGKAVAYEQYF.